The clone carrying this T cell receptor (beta chain) was recorded once. The sample comes from a study of shared T cell receptors in the human thymus. Clones were sequenced by immunoSEQ multiplex PCR, and TCRdb holds only the in-frame ones, with some missing. Seen here are some 700,000 clones, 75% to 90% observed once, and the top ten hold around 0.0094%. V dropped 2 bases and J dropped 4 bases, with 25 bases sitting between them. CDR3 size: 19 residues. Germline lookup yields CDR1 LGHNT and CDR2 FRNRAP. This sample also appeared in a second study, on human thymus T cells.

The sequence derives from a girl under two years old with a congenital heart defect. The gene calls are TRBV12-5 and TRBJ2-3; D is perhaps TRBD2 (6 bases). Sequencing was carried out using thymocytes. The CDR3 sequence: CASGLSQPRRVLPADTQYF. The CDR3 coding sequence is TGTGCTAGTGGTTTGTCCCAGCCGAGGAGGGTATTGCCCGCAGATACGCAGTATTTT.